Listed here are 11 T cell receptor beta chains from one sample, sequenced in a study of shared clonotypes between healthy human individuals. Produced via immunoSEQ multiplex PCR; TCRdb's table is partial and in-frame only. Altogether around 550,000 clones are present, roughly 96% being singletons, with the ten largest covering about 0.11%. CD45RO-negative cells were positively selected for CCR7, leaving out terminally differentiated effector memory CD45RA+ cells. Sequenced: naive CD8+ T cells sorted from blood. Source of these receptors: a woman aged 25 to 39 in good health.

V gene TRBV9 combines with J gene TRBJ2-7; D call uncertain. In germline, CDR1 is SGDLS, CDR2 YYNGEE. Trimming left V 2 bases short and J 3 bases short, with 12 bases between. The CDR3 length is 14 residues. CDR3 sequence (DNA): TGTGCCAGCAGCGTCGGCTCTGGATACTACGAGCAGTACTTC. Translating gives CASSVGSGYYEQYF.

The chain uses TRBV4-1 and TRBJ2-1, with 8 bases fitting TRBD2. The CDR3 sequence is 13 residues long. V dropped 5 bases and J dropped 4; count of bases not matched to a gene: 1. In germline, CDR1 is MGHRA, CDR2 YSYEKL. This CDR3 reads CASSTSGYNEQFF. CDR3 coding DNA: TGCGCCAGCAGCACTAGCGGTTACAATGAGCAGTTCTTC.

The rearrangement joins TRBV7-8 to TRBJ2-7; no definite D call. Trimming pared 2 bases from V and 4 bases from J, leaving 15 bases between. From germline, CDR1 is SGHVS and CDR2 FQNEAQ. CDR3 length equals 15 residues. The CDR3 DNA is TGTGCCAGCAGCTTAAGGGAAGGCTGGGATTACGAGCAGTACTTC. The encoded protein is CASSLREGWDYEQYF. The full variable domain, rest sourced from reference TRBV7-8 and TRBJ2-7, is GAGVSQSPRYKVAKRGQDVALRCDPISGHVSLFWYQQALGQGPEFLTYFQNEAQLDKSGLPSDRFFAERPEGSVSTLKIQRTQQEDSAVYLCASSLREGWDYEQYFGPGTRLTVT.

The chain links TRBV15 to TRBJ1-2, with a tentative D call TRBD1 (5 bases). This CDR3 contains 16 residues. In germline, CDR1 is LNHNV, CDR2 YYDKDF (reference sequence). Trimming removed 8 bases from V and 6 bases from J, with 25 bases in between. CDR3: CATEAFWDFRRHGYTF. The CDR3, as DNA: TGTGCCACCGAGGCATTTTGGGACTTCCGGCGGCATGGCTACACCTTC.

V usage is TRBV5-4 and J usage is TRBJ2-5; 11 bases align to TRBD2. Losses at the gene ends were 5 bases for V and 0 bases for J; bases not matched to a gene: 6. CDR3 length: 16 residues. CDR1 and CDR2 (germline): SGHNT, YYREEE (reference sequence). The CDR3: CASSNPGLADQETQYF. The CDR3 DNA sequence: TGTGCCAGCAGTAACCCGGGACTAGCGGACCAAGAGACCCAGTACTTC.

The chain uses TRBV7-9 and TRBJ1-1, with 9 bases fitting TRBD1. Looked up from germline, CDR1 is SEHNR and CDR2 is FQNEAQ (reference sequence). The trim removed 5 bases at V and 6 bases at J, leaving 7 bases unmatched. The CDR3 loop spans 14 amino acids. The DNA of the CDR3 is TGTGCCAGCAGCCCCCGGGACAGGGTCGCTGAAGCTTTCTTT. Protein sequence: CASSPRDRVAEAFF.

This clone was observed a single time. This chain links TRBV13 with TRBJ2-7, with 9 nucleotides matching TRBD1. The V gene's germline CDR1 is PRHDT and CDR2 FYEKMQ (reference sequence). The CDR3 extends over 14 amino acids. V shed 7 bases, J shed 1 base, and the junction held 5 bases outside the gene matches. CDR3 sequence reads: CASKPGQGSYEQYF. The CDR3 bases are TGTGCCAGCAAACCGGGACAGGGTTCCTACGAGCAGTACTTC.

This rearrangement joins TRBV15 to TRBJ2-3; tentatively, D is TRBD2 (5 bases). The ends were cut back, 8 bases at V and 6 bases at J, with 18 bases in the middle. Per the germline V gene, CDR1 is LNHNV and CDR2 is YYDKDF (reference sequence). This CDR3 has 14 residues. CDR3: CATDRTGFFDTQYF. The CDR3 region has the DNA TGTGCCACCGATCGGACTGGGTTTTTTGATACGCAGTATTTT.

The chain employs TRBV19 and TRBJ2-7; D might be TRBD1 or TRBD2, each matching 5 bases. The length of the CDR3 is 14 residues. CDR1 and CDR2 from the germline V gene are LNHDA and SQIVND (reference sequence). V dropped 6 bases and J dropped 2 bases, with 14 bases sitting between them. The CDR3 spells CASSWGSGAYEQYF. The CDR3 coding sequence is TGTGCCAGTAGCTGGGGGAGCGGAGCCTACGAGCAGTACTTC. The variable domain in full, completed from reference TRBV19 and TRBJ2-7, reads DGGITQSPKYLFRKEGQNVTLSCEQNLNHDAMYWYRQDPGQGLRLIYYSQIVNDFQKGDIAEGYSVSREKKESFPLTVTSAQKNPTAFYLCASSWGSGAYEQYFGPGTRLTVT.

This rearrangement joins TRBV7-9 to TRBJ2-1, with TRBD2 matching 9 bases. The junction had 10 bases not matched to a gene; V was cut back by 7 bases and J by 3 bases. Germline lookup yields CDR1 SEHNR and CDR2 FQNEAQ (reference sequence). The CDR3 sequence is 16 residues long. The CDR3 coding sequence is TGTGCCAGCATCCCTCCGGGACTAGCAGGCTACAATGAGCAGTTCTTC. It translates to CASIPPGLAGYNEQFF. Supplemented by reference TRBV7-9 and TRBJ2-1, the full variable domain reads DTGVSQNPRHKITKRGQNVTFRCDPISEHNRLYWYRQTLGQGPEFLTYFQNEAQLEKSRLLSDRFSAERPKGSFSTLEIQRTEQGDSAMYLCASIPPGLAGYNEQFFGPGTRLTVL.

V is TRBV4-1 and J is TRBJ2-5, with D unresolved. The end of the DNA is better explained by TRBJ2-7, so the J call may be wrong. CDR3 length: 15 amino acids. The germline V gene encodes CDR1 MGHRA and CDR2 YSYEKL. The DNA of the CDR3 is TGCGCCAGCAGCCAAGCCATGAACGGAGTTTACGAGCAGTACTTC. This translates into CASSQAMNGVYEQYF.